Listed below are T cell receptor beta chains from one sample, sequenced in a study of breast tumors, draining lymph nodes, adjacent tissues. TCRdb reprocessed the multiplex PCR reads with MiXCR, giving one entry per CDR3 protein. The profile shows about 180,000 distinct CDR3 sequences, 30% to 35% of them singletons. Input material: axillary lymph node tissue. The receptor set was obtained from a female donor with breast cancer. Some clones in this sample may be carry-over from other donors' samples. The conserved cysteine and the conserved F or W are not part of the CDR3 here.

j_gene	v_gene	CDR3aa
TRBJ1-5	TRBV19	ASSIERGGYSNQPQH
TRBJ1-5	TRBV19	ASSVTGGYQPQH
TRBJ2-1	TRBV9	ASSHGGAGVYNEQF
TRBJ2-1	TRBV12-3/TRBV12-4	AIERGYNEQF
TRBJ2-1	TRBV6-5	ASSYSGRSNEQF
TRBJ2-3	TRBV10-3	AISRTSDSDTQY
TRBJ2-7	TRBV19	ASSILGRAYEQY
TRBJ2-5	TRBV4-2	ASSQDRTSGRIAETQY
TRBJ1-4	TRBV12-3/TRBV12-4	ANSPGTGGKNEKLF
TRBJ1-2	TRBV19	ASSIARGRGYT